The sequence of this T cell receptor beta chain was determined in a study of beta chain features in type 1 diabetes. Expressed TCRB transcripts were sequenced after all isolated RNA was converted to cDNA. TCRdb's copy holds only in-frame clones and misses some; the assay was immunoSEQ multiplex PCR. This sample has 300,000 to 450,000 clones; about 12% occur once, and the top ten carry more than 0.015%. Sequencing input: naive CD4+ T cells from blood. This TCR was sampled from a man aged 18 to 29 in good health.

The CDR3 region is CASSSQGGIHGYTF. CDR3 sequence (DNA): TGTGCCAGCAGCTCCCAGGGGGGAATCCATGGCTACACCTTC. V usage is TRBV13 and J usage is TRBJ1-2, with 7 positions matching TRBD1. After removal of 4 bases from V and 6 bases from J, the junction contained 8 bases not matched to a gene. Germline V CDR1 and CDR2: PRHDT, FYEKMQ (reference sequence). There are 14 residues in the CDR3.